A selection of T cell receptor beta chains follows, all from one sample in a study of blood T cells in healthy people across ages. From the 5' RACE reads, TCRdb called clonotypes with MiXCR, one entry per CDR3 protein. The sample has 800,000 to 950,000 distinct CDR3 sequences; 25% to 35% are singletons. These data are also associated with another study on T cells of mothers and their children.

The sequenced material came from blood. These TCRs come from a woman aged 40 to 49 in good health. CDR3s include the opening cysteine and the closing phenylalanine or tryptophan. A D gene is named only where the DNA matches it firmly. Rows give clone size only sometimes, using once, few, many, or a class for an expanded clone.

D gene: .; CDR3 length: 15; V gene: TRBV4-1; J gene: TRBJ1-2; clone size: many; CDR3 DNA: TGCGCCAGCAGGGAACAGGGTCTCCCCCTCTATGGCTACACCTTC; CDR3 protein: CASREQGLPLYGYTF
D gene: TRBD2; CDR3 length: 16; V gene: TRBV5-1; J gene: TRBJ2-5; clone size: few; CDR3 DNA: TGCGCCAGCAGCTCTACTAGCGGGGGGCCAGGGGAGACCCAGTACTTC; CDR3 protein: CASSSTSGGPGETQYF
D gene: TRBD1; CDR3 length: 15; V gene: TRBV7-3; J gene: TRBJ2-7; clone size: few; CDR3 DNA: TGTGCCAGCAGCTCGATGACAGGGGGTTTCCACGAGCAGTACTTC; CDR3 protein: CASSSMTGGFHEQYF
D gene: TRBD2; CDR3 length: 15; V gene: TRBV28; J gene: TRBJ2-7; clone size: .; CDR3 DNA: TGTGCCAGCAGTGCCCACGGGTTAGCGGGCTACGAGCAGTGCTTC; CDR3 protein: CASSAHGLAGYEQCF
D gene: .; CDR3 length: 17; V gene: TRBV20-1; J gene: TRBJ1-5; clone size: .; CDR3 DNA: TGCAGTGCTAGAATCGGCCGGCAGTTCTTTAGCAATCAGCCCCAGCATTTT; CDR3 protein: CSARIGRQFFSNQPQHF
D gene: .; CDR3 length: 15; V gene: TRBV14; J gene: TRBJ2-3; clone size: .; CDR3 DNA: TGTGCCAGCAGCCCCGGATGGGTCTACACAGATACGCAGTATTTT; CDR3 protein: CASSPGWVYTDTQYF
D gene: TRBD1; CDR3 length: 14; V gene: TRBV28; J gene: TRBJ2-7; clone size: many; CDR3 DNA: TGTGCCAGCAATTCACAGGGGAAGGGGTACGAGCAGTACTTC; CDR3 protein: CASNSQGKGYEQYF
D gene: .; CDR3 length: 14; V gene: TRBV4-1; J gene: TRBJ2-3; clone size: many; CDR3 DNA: TGCGCCAGCAGCCAAGGACAGTACACAGATACGCAGTATTTT; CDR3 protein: CASSQGQYTDTQYF
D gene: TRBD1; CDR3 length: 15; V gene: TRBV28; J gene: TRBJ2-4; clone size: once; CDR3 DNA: TGTGCCAGCGGGGGACAGGGGGCTGCCAAAAACATTCAGTACTTC; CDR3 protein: CASGGQGAAKNIQYF
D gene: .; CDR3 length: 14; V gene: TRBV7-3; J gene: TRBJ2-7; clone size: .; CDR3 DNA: TGTGCCAGCAGCTTATCCCAGGGGAGATACGAGCAGTACTTC; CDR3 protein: CASSLSQGRYEQYF
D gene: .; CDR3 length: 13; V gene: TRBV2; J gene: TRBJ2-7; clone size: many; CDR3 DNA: TGTGCCAGCATGGGTTACGCGGTCTACGAGCAGTACTTC; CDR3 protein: CASMGYAVYEQYF
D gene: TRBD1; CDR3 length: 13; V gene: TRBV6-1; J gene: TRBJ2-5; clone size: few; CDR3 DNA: TGTGCCAGTGGGGGACAGGATAAAGAGACCCAGTACTTC; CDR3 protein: CASGGQDKETQYF
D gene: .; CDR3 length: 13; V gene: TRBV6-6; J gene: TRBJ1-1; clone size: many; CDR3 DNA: TGTGCCAGCAGTTACGGGGCAGGGCTTGAAGCTTTCTTT; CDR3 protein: CASSYGAGLEAFF
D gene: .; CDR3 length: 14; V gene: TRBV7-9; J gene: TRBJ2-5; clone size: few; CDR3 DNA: TGTGCCAGCGGGTCTTGGGCGGTCCAAGAGACCCAGTACTTC; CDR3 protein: CASGSWAVQETQYF
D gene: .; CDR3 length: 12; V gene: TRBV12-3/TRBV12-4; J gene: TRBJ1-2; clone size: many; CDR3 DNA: TGTGCCAGCAGTTTAGACGGGGGAAGCTACACCTTC; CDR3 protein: CASSLDGGSYTF
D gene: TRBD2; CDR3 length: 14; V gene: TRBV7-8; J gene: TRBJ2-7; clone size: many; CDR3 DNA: TGTGCCAGCAGCTTACTCCCTAGCGGGGACGAGCAGTACTTC; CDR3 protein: CASSLLPSGDEQYF
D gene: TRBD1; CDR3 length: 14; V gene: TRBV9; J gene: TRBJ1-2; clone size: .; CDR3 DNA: TGTGCCAGCAGCGTACCTACAGGGGGAGATGGCTACACCTTC; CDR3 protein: CASSVPTGGDGYTF
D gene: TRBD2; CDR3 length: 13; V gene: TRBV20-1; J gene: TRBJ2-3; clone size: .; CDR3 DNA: TGCAGCCCGGCGGGGGGAAACACAGATACGCAGTATTTT; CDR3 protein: CSPAGGNTDTQYF
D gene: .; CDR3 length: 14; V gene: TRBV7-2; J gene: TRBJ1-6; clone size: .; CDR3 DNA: TGTGCCAGCAGCCCCCAGGGGTATAATTCACCCCTCCACTTT; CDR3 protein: CASSPQGYNSPLHF
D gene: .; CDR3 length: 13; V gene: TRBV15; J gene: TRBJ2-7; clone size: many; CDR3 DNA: TGTGCCACCCTAGTACTAAGCTCCTACGAGCAGTACTTC; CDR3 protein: CATLVLSSYEQYF
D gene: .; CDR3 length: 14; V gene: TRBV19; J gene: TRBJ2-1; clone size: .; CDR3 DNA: TGTGCCAGTACGTTGGGCTCCTCCTACAATGAGCAGTTCTTC; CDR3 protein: CASTLGSSYNEQFF
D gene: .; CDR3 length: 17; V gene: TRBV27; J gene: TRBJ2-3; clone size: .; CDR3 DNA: TGTGCCAGCAGTTCCCCTAGACAGAAGCTGAGCACAGATACGCAGTATTTT; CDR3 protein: CASSSPRQKLSTDTQYF
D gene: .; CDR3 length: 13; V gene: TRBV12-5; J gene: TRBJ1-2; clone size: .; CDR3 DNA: TGTGCTAGTGGTTTGGACGGACGGTGGGGCTACACCTTC; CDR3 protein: CASGLDGRWGYTF
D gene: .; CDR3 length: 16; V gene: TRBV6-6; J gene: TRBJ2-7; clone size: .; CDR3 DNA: TGTGCCAGCAGCAACTGGGGGGCCGTACTGTCCTACGAGCAGTACTTC; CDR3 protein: CASSNWGAVLSYEQYF
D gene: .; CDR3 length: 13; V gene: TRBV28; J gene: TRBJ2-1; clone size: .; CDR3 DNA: TGTGCCAGCAGTTACCCCCCGTGGGAGGAGCAGTTCTTC; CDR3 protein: CASSYPPWEEQFF
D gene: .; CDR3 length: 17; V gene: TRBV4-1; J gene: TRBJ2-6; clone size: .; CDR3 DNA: TGCGCCAGCAGCCAAGATGAGTCCCTCTCTGGGGCCAACGTCCTGACTTTC; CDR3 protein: CASSQDESLSGANVLTF
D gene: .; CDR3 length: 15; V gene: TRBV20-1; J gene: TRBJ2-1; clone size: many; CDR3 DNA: TGCAGTGTCTCGCGGGGGCGAGGCCCCTACAATGAGCAGTTCTTC; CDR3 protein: CSVSRGRGPYNEQFF
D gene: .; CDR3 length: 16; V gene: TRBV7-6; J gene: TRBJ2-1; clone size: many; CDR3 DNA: TGTGCCAGCAGCTTAATACTCCTCCCATCCTACAATGAGCAGTTCTTC; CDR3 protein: CASSLILLPSYNEQFF
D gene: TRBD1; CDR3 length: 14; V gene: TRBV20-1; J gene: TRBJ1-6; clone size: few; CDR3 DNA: TGCAGTGCTAGAGGGACAGGGAGGTTGCTCCCCCTCCACTTT; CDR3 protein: CSARGTGRLLPLHF
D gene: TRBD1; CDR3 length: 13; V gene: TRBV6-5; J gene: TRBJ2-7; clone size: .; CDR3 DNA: TGTGCCAGCGTAGACGGGACAGGGTACGAGCAGTACTTC; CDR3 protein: CASVDGTGYEQYF
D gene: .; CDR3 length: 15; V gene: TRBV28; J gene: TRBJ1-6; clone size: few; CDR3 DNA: TGTGCCAGCAGTTCTCCGGGACATTCGAATTCACCCCTCCACTTT; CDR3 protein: CASSSPGHSNSPLHF
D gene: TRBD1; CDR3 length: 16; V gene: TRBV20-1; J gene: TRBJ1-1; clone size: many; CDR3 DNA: TGCAGTGCACAGAACAGGGGGCGGGGGCAGTCCACTGAAGCTTTCTTT; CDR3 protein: CSAQNRGRGQSTEAFF
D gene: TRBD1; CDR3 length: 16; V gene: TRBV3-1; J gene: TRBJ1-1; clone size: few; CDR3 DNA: TGTGCCAGCAGCCAAGACACCGGGACAGCGAACACTGAAGCTTTCTTT; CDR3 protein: CASSQDTGTANTEAFF
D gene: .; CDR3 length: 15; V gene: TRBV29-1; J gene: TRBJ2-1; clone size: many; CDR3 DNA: TGCAGCGTTGAAGAAGAGGGGACCCCCTACAATGAGCAGTTCTTC; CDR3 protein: CSVEEEGTPYNEQFF
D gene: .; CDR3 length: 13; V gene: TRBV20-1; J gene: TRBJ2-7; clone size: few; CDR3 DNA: TGCAGTGCTAGAGTGAGACACTCCTACGAGCAGTACTTC; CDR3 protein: CSARVRHSYEQYF
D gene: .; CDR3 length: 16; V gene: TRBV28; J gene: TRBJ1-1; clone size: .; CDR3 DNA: TGTGCCAGCAGTTTACGAGTTTACAGGGTGAACACTGAAGCTTTCTTT; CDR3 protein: CASSLRVYRVNTEAFF
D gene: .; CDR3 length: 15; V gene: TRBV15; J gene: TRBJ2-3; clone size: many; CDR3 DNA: TGTGCCACCAGCGGGGGGGGCCAGAGTACAGATACGCAGTATTTT; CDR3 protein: CATSGGGQSTDTQYF
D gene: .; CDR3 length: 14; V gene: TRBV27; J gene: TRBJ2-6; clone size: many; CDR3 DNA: TGTGCCAGCAGCGACACAGGTGGGGCCAACGTCCTGACTTTC; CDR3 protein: CASSDTGGANVLTF
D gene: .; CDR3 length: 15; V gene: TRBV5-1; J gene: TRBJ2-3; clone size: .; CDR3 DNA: TGCGCCAGCAGCTTGGAGGGAATAGGCACAGATACGCAGTATTTT; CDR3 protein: CASSLEGIGTDTQYF
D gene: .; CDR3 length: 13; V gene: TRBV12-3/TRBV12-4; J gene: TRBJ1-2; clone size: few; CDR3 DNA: TGTGCCAGCAGTTTATCCACAGGAGGTGGCTACACCTTC; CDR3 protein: CASSLSTGGGYTF
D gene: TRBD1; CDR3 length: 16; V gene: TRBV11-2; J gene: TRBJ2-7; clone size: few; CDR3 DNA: TGTGCCAGCAGCCACAGGCGGGTGGCAGGGGGCTACGAGCAGTACTTC; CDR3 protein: CASSHRRVAGGYEQYF
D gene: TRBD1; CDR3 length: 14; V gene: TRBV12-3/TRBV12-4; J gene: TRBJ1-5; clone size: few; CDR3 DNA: TGTGCCAGCAGTTTTACAGGGGGCGGTCAGCCCCAGCATTTT; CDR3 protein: CASSFTGGGQPQHF
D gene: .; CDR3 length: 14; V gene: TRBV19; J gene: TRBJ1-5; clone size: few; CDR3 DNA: TGTGCCAGTAGTATCAGACAGCTCAATCAGCCCCAGCATTTT; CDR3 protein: CASSIRQLNQPQHF
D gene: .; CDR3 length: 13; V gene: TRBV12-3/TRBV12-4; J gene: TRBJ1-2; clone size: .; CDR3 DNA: TGTGCCAGCACCCGAGGGCAGGACCATGGCTACACCTTC; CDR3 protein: CASTRGQDHGYTF
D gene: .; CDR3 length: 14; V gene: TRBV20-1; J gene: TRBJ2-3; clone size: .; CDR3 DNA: TGCAGTGCTAGGTTGGGGGCCGGCACAGATACGCAGTATTTT; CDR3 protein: CSARLGAGTDTQYF
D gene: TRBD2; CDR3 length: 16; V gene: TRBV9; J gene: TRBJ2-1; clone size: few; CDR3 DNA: TGTGCCAGCAGCGTAGAACGGCGGGGGGGCGGTAATGAGCAGTTCTTC; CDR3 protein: CASSVERRGGGNEQFF
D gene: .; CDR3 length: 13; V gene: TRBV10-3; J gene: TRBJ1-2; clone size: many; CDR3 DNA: TGTACCATCAGTGAGGACAGTAACTATGGCTACACCTTC; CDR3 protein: CTISEDSNYGYTF
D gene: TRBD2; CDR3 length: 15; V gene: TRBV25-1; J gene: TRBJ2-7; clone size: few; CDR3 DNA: TGTGCCAGCAGTGCGGGACTAGCCTCGAACTACGAGCAGTACTTC; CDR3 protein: CASSAGLASNYEQYF
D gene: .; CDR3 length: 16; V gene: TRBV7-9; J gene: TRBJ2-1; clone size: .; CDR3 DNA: TGTGCCAGCAGCTTAGATGGCAGTCCGACCTACAATGAGCAGTTCTTC; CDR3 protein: CASSLDGSPTYNEQFF
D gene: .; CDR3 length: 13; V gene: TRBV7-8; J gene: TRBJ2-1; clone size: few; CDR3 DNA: TGTGCCAGCAGCCATCCACCCGACAATGAGCAGTTCTTC; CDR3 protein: CASSHPPDNEQFF
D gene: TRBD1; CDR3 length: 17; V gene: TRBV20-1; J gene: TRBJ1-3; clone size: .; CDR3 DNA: TGCAGTGCTAGAGATTATGCCACAGGGGGCACTGGAAACACCATATATTTT; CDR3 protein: CSARDYATGGTGNTIYF
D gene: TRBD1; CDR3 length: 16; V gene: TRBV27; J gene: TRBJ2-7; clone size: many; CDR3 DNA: TGTGCCAGCAGTTTATTCCGGGACAGAACCGTCTACGAGCAGTACTTC; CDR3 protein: CASSLFRDRTVYEQYF
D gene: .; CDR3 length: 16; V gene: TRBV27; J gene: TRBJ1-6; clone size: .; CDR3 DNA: TGTGCCAGCAGTTTTGGAGGGCCCTATAACGGTTCACCCCTCCACTTT; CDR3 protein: CASSFGGPYNGSPLHF
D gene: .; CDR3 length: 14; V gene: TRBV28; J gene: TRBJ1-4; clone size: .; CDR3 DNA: TGTGCCAGCACCACCGGGGGGCCTAATGAAAAACTGTTTTTT; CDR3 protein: CASTTGGPNEKLFF